This TCR beta chain was identified during a study of vaccination and CD4 T cells after COVID-19. Treatment defined: roughly 10-day PBMC culture with coronavirus spike peptide pools or control peptides (ViraFEST assay). Collection of the unexposed donor's CD4+ T cells took place before the COVID-19 pandemic (2011-2018). The V end was cut by 1 base, the J end by 0 bases, with 6 bases between. Germline lookup yields CDR1 SNHLY and CDR2 FYNNEI. CDR3 length equals 14 residues. Remarks on this clonotype: What it recognizes is unknown.

An Oncomine TCR Beta short-read assay was used to sequence the DNA from cultured CD4+ T cells. TCRdb passed the PCR reads through MiXCR, listing each CDR3 protein once. The table has around 6,400 distinct CDR3 sequences, about 51% seen once; the top ten hold more than 20%. This rearrangement joins TRBV2 to TRBJ1-1, with D unclear. The specimen was CD4+ T cells from blood, cultured in vitro. The receptor's source is a human donor in good health. Here the CDR3 reads CASSEEQMNTEAFF. The CDR3 DNA follows: TGTGCCAGCAGTGAAGAACAGATGAACACTGAAGCTTTCTTT.